A single sample is the source of the 20 T cell receptor beta chains below, sequenced in a study of blood T cell repertoires in COVID-19. Measured with immunoSEQ multiplex PCR; TCRdb has only the in-frame clones, and not every one. Among about 94,000 clones listed, about 86% were seen once. Sequencing input: peripheral blood. The source is a man aged 55-75 years with acute or convalescent COVID-19.

This chain links TRBV5-1 with TRBJ2-1, with TRBD1 as a possible D gene (5 bases). The V end lost 6 bases, the J end lost 8 bases, and 15 bases lay between the germline ends. Germline lookup yields CDR1 SGHRS and CDR2 YFSETQ. The length of the CDR3 is 13 residues. The CDR3 nucleotides are TGCGCCAGCAATAACGGGCAAGGGGATGAGCAGTTCTTC. As protein: CASNNGQGDEQFF. The complete variable domain, with remaining parts taken from reference TRBV5-1 and TRBJ2-1, reads KAGVTQTPRYLIKTRGQQVTLSCSPISGHRSVSWYQQTPGQGLQFLFEYFSETQRNKGNFPGRFSGRQFSNSRSEMNVSTLELGDSALYLCASNNGQGDEQFFGPGTRLTVL.

The CDR3 spells CASSGDRGPLSNQPQHF. DNA of the CDR3: TGTGCCAGCTCAGGGGACAGGGGCCCGCTTAGCAATCAGCCCCAGCATTTT. This rearrangement joins TRBV18 to TRBJ1-5, with TRBD1 matching 10 bases. The length of the CDR3 is 17 residues. V dropped 5 bases and J dropped 0; count of bases not matched to a gene: 7. Germline V CDR1 and CDR2: KGHSH, LQKENI. The whole variable domain, remainder taken from reference TRBV18 and TRBJ1-5, is NAGVMQNPRHLVRRRGQEARLRCSPMKGHSHVYWYRQLPEEGLKFMVYLQKENIIDESGMPKERFSAEFPKEGPSILRIQQVVRGDSAAYFCASSGDRGPLSNQPQHFGDGTRLSIL.

The chain carries TRBV29-1 and TRBJ2-7; D might be TRBD1 (5 bases). In germline, CDR1 is SQVTM, CDR2 ANQGSEA. The CDR3 loop spans 13 amino acids. Trimming pared 0 bases from V and 2 bases from J, leaving 8 bases between. The CDR3 protein is CSVEEVGAYEQYF. The DNA for the CDR3 is TGCAGCGTTGAAGAAGTAGGGGCCTACGAGCAGTACTTC.

The J gene is TRBJ1-1, the V gene TRBV4-1; D gene unclear. CDR3 length: 13 residues. CDR1 MGHRA and CDR2 YSYEKL come from the germline V gene. The V end was cut by 2 bases, the J end by 3 bases, with 7 bases between. The CDR3, as DNA: TGCGCCAGCAGCCAAATCGGGGACACTGAAGCTTTCTTT. Amino acids: CASSQIGDTEAFF.

The rearrangement joins TRBV5-5 to TRBJ2-3; 12 bases align to TRBD2. J gave up 4 bases and V 4 bases, and 4 bases lay outside the gene matches. CDR3 length equals 15 residues. Germline loops: CDR1 SGHKS, CDR2 YYEKEE (reference sequence). CDR3 DNA sequence: TGTGCCAGCAGCCTAGCGGGGGGGCCGGCAGATACGCAGTATTTT. It is translated as CASSLAGGPADTQYF. The whole variable domain, filled in from reference TRBV5-5 and TRBJ2-3, reads DAGVTQSPTHLIKTRGQQVTLRCSPISGHKSVSWYQQVLGQGPQFIFQYYEKEERGRGNFPDRFSARQFPNYSSELNVNALLLGDSALYLCASSLAGGPADTQYFGPGTRLTVL.

The chain links TRBV30 to TRBJ1-1; D is uncertain. The CDR3 runs to 13 residues. CDR1 is GTSNPN and CDR2 is SVGIG in the germline V gene (reference sequence). V was pared by 0 bases and J by 4 bases, with 9 bases between. The CDR3 region is CAWSVTRFTEAFF. The DNA for the CDR3 is TGTGCCTGGAGTGTAACCAGGTTCACTGAAGCTTTCTTT.

The chain joins TRBV24-1 to TRBJ1-2; maybe TRBD1 (6 bases). The length of the CDR3 is 16 residues. V gave up 4 bases and J gave up 8 bases, with 22 bases separating them. The germline V gene has CDR1 KGHDR and CDR2 SFDVKD. The CDR3 nucleotides are TGTGCCACCAGTGAGTCGGAGGACAGTGGGGGTAGGGGCTACACCTTC. Protein product: CATSESEDSGGRGYTF.

The chain combines TRBV10-1 with TRBJ2-1; D perhaps matches TRBD1 (6 bases). The germline V and J ends were trimmed by 0 bases and 5 bases, with 11 bases remaining between them. This CDR3 has 15 residues. The V gene's germline CDR1 is WNHNN and CDR2 SYGVQD (reference sequence). Here the CDR3 reads CASSESYRADNEQFF. DNA for the CDR3: TGCGCCAGCAGTGAGTCATACAGGGCAGACAATGAGCAGTTCTTC.

The rearrangement uses TRBV25-1 and TRBJ1-5, with D unclear. This CDR3 comprises 13 residues. Trimming removed 5 bases at V and 6 bases at J, with 11 bases between. The germline V gene encodes CDR1 MGHDK and CDR2 SYGVNS. The CDR3 coding sequence is TGTGCCAGCAGTTTAGTGGGGAGTCAGCCCCAGCATTTT. It encodes CASSLVGSQPQHF.

This clone was recorded once. The rearrangement uses TRBV5-1 and TRBJ1-1, with D unresolved. Trimming left V 3 bases short and J 0 bases short, with 9 bases between. The CDR3 is 14 amino acids. Germline V CDR1 and CDR2: SGHRS, YFSETQ. CDR3 DNA: TGCGCCAGCAGCTACAGAAATATGAACACTGAAGCTTTCTTT. Protein sequence: CASSYRNMNTEAFF.

By share, this clone ranks as medium-sized. J is TRBJ1-1 and V is TRBV7-2; D uncertain. Per the germline V gene, CDR1 is SGHTA and CDR2 is FQGNSA. This CDR3 has 13 residues. The germline V and J ends were trimmed by 3 bases and 6 bases, with 11 bases remaining between them. The CDR3 sequence is CASSLHAVPEAFF. The CDR3 nucleotides read TGTGCCAGCAGCTTGCACGCGGTACCTGAAGCTTTCTTT.

CDR3 nucleotides: TGTGCCAGCAGACCCAGGGATAATTCACCCCTCCACTTT. The encoded protein is CASRPRDNSPLHF. The chain links TRBV6-5 to TRBJ1-6, with TRBD1 as a possible D gene (5 bases). Germline CDR1 reads MNHEY; CDR2 reads SVGAGI. The CDR3 loop spans 13 amino acids. The V and J ends lost 6 bases and 5 bases respectively, with 8 bases between them.

This chain uses TRBV6-4 with TRBJ1-1; TRBD1 aligns across 8 bases. The CDR3 sequence is 14 residues long. The V gene's germline CDR1 is MRHNA and CDR2 SNTAGT. After removal of 6 bases from V and 1 base from J, the junction contained 4 bases not matched to a gene. In DNA, the CDR3 is TGTGCCAGCAGAGGCGGACAGGGGAACACTGAAGCTTTCTTT. This sequence encodes CASRGGQGNTEAFF.

This rearrangement joins TRBV5-1 to TRBJ2-7; D may be TRBD2 (6 bases). CDR1 is SGHRS and CDR2 is YFSETQ in the germline V gene. There are 15 residues in the CDR3. V lost 4 bases and J lost 0, with 14 bases in between. CDR3 region: CASSPRDSLSYEQYF. CDR3 nucleotides: TGCGCCAGCAGCCCCCGGGACTCGCTCTCCTACGAGCAGTACTTC.

The J gene is TRBJ2-5, the V gene TRBV7-2, with D perhaps TRBD1 (6 bases). The V end was cut by 5 bases, the J end by 5 bases, with 18 bases between. Germline assignment: CDR1 SGHTA and CDR2 FQGNSA. This CDR3 has 15 amino acids. The DNA of the CDR3 is TGTGCCAGCAGCCTAAAAGCGGACAGAGGGGAGACCCAGTACTTC. This encodes CASSLKADRGETQYF.

The chain joins TRBV18 to TRBJ2-2; the D gene is possibly TRBD1 (6 bases). The CDR3 loop spans 14 amino acids. Germline V gene data show CDR1 as KGHSH and CDR2 as LQKENI. With 3 bases removed from V and 5 bases from J, the gap between germline ends came to 10 bases. The CDR3 bases are TGTGCCAGCTCACCTCAGGGGCGGACCGGGGAGCTGTTTTTT. Its translation: CASSPQGRTGELFF.

V usage is TRBV4-2 and J usage is TRBJ1-5; D remains unclear. Germline V gene lookup returns CDR1 LGHNA and CDR2 YNFKEQ. The CDR3 consists of 13 residues. The V gene lost 0 bases and the J gene lost 5 bases, with 5 bases spanning the gap. The DNA of the CDR3 is TGTGCCAGCAGCCAAGAACTCCATCAGCCCCAGCATTTT. As protein: CASSQELHQPQHF.

The chain recombines TRBV6-5 with TRBJ1-1; 8 bases match TRBD1. Germline loops: CDR1 MNHEY, CDR2 SVGAGI. The CDR3 sequence is 15 residues long. The J segment lost 0 bases and the V segment lost 4 bases, leaving 4 bases of the junction unmatched. The CDR3 DNA follows: TGTGCCAGCAGTTTTGGACAGGGACTGAACACTGAAGCTTTCTTT. This encodes CASSFGQGLNTEAFF.

The CDR3 loop is CASSPDRYSVKAFF. The CDR3 nucleotides are TGCGCCAGCAGCCCTGACAGGTACTCGGTAAAAGCTTTCTTT. The rearrangement uses TRBV5-1 and TRBJ1-1; D perhaps matches TRBD1 (6 bases). The CDR3 is 14 amino acids. Germline assignment: CDR1 SGHRS and CDR2 YFSETQ. Trimming removed 4 bases at V and 9 bases at J, with 19 bases between.

This rearrangement joins TRBV7-9 to TRBJ2-2, with 8 bases that match TRBD1. V gave up 1 base and J gave up 5 bases; unmatched junction bases: 3. Germline V gene data show CDR1 as SEHNR and CDR2 as FQNEAQ (reference sequence). This CDR3 has 15 amino acids. The DNA for the CDR3 is TGTGCCAGCAGCTTAGGGACAGGGTCTACCGGGGAGCTGTTTTTT. Translated: CASSLGTGSTGELFF.